The 12 T cell receptor beta chains below come from one sample, sequenced in a study of cytomegalovirus exposure and HLA in healthy donors. This PCR relied on a set of 60 Vbeta primers and 13 Jbeta primers. Generated by immunoSEQ multiplex PCR, the TCRdb table keeps only in-frame clones and is missing some. The sample yields 100,000 to 150,000 clones, 80% seen once. Material for sequencing was PBMCs. These receptors came from a man aged 25 to 40 in good health and CMV-seronegative.

The chain joins TRBV4-1 to TRBJ1-5; D may be TRBD1 (5 bases). V lost 3 bases, J lost 11 bases, and 17 bases lay in between. CDR3 length: 14 residues. The germline CDR1 and CDR2 sequences are MGHRA and YSYEKL. CDR3 DNA: TGCGCCAGCAGCCATGGTGGGGGGGAAGAAGCCCAGCATTTT. Its translation: CASSHGGGEEAQHF.

This chain joins TRBV5-6 and TRBJ2-6, with 11 bases lining up with TRBD1. Unmatched junction bases numbered 7, after V lost 2 bases and J lost 3 bases. Germline assignment: CDR1 SGHDT and CDR2 YYEEEE. The CDR3 covers 18 residues. Here the CDR3 reads CASSFGGQGALGANVLTF. The DNA for the CDR3 is TGTGCCAGCAGCTTCGGAGGACAGGGGGCTCTTGGGGCCAACGTCCTGACTTTC.

The chain is built from TRBV4-3 and TRBJ2-5; 13 bases fit TRBD2. Germline CDR1 LGHNA, CDR2 YSLEER. This CDR3 spans 15 amino acids. The V gene end was trimmed by 3 bases and the J gene end by 5 bases; junction bases not matched to a gene: 3. CDR3 residues: CASSHAGLAGETQYF. CDR3 bases: TGCGCCAGCAGCCACGCGGGACTAGCGGGGGAGACCCAGTACTTC.

The rearrangement uses TRBV27 and TRBJ1-1; D is possibly TRBD1 (5 bases). This CDR3 contains 15 residues. The germline V gene encodes CDR1 MNHEY and CDR2 SMNVEV (reference sequence). V gave up 2 bases and J gave up 0 bases, with 10 bases separating them. The CDR3 DNA follows: TGTGCCAGCAGTTTAACTCCAGGGCTGAACACTGAAGCTTTCTTT. Translated, it gives CASSLTPGLNTEAFF.

J is TRBJ1-2 and V is TRBV5-4; 8 bases are shared with TRBD1. Germline V gives CDR1 SGHNT, CDR2 YYREEE (reference sequence). Losses at the gene ends were 3 bases for V and 3 bases for J; bases not matched to a gene: 10. The CDR3 totals 16 residues. CDR3 protein: CASSSGGQAIDYGYTF. The CDR3 nucleotides are TGTGCCAGCAGCTCCGGGGGACAGGCCATTGACTATGGCTACACCTTC.

The V gene is TRBV7-6, the J gene TRBJ2-7, with 12 bases lining up with TRBD2. In germline, CDR1 is SGHVS, CDR2 FNYEAQ. CDR3 size: 15 residues. Trimming removed 5 bases from V and 1 base from J; junction bases left unmatched: 3. CDR3 in amino acids: CASSPGLAGSYEQYF. In nucleotides, the CDR3 is TGTGCCAGCAGCCCCGGACTAGCGGGATCCTACGAGCAGTACTTC.

Concerning this clone: This same CDR3 is encoded by further DNA sequences in the sample. The chain has TRBV11-2 and TRBJ2-7; 9 bases align to TRBD1. Per the germline V gene, CDR1 is SGHAT and CDR2 is FQNNGV. V lost 3 bases and J lost 2; bases outside the gene matches: 2. This CDR3 has 14 residues. CDR3: CASSFGQGPYEQYF. In DNA form, the CDR3 reads TGTGCCAGCAGCTTCGGACAGGGGCCCTACGAGCAGTACTTC.

The rearrangement links TRBV10-2 to TRBJ2-1; 10 bases are a match to TRBD2. Germline values: CDR1 WSHSY, CDR2 SAAADI. The CDR3 length is 15 residues. V shed 4 bases, J shed 7 bases, and the junction held 7 bases outside the gene matches. The CDR3 coding sequence is TGCGCCAGCAGTGTTGGAGCGGGAGGGCAGAATGAGCAGTTCTTC. It encodes CASSVGAGGQNEQFF.

V and J are TRBV28 and TRBJ2-1; TRBD2 matches 15 bases. With 6 bases clipped from V and 2 bases from J, the junction kept 2 bases outside the gene matches. This CDR3 comprises 16 residues. Per the germline V gene, CDR1 is MDHEN and CDR2 is SYDVKM. The CDR3 bases are TGTGCCAGCAGCCGGACTAGCGGGGGGGCCTACAATGAGCAGTTCTTC. This encodes CASSRTSGGAYNEQFF.

This clone was detected once. The chain combines TRBV2 with TRBJ2-5, with D tentatively TRBD1 (5 bases). With 7 bases removed from V and 3 bases from J, the gap between germline ends came to 6 bases. The CDR3 has 11 residues. Per the germline V gene, CDR1 is SNHLY and CDR2 is FYNNEI. CDR3: CASIREETQYF. CDR3 DNA sequence: TGTGCCAGCATCAGGGAAGAGACCCAGTACTTC.

This chain joins TRBV19 and TRBJ1-1; D is perhaps TRBD1 (6 bases). V lost 7 bases and J 4 bases, leaving 19 bases between the germline ends. This CDR3 comprises 15 residues. CDR1 and CDR2 from the germline V gene are LNHDA and SQIVND (reference sequence). CDR3 region: CASNTGGAFSTEAFF. DNA of the CDR3: TGTGCCAGTAACACGGGGGGCGCCTTCAGCACTGAAGCTTTCTTT.

The chain recombines TRBV11-2 with TRBJ2-5; TRBD2 might be the D (6 bases). V was pared by 5 bases and J by 10 bases, with 20 bases between. Germline V gene sequence: CDR1 SGHAT, CDR2 FQNNGV. This CDR3 has 14 amino acids. The CDR3 sequence: CASSTAGPQGFQYF. As DNA, the CDR3 is TGTGCCAGCAGCACTGCGGGACCTCAGGGTTTCCAGTACTTC. The full variable domain, with the rest looked up from reference TRBV11-2 and TRBJ2-5, is EAGVAQSPRYKIIEKRQSVAFWCNPISGHATLYWYQQILGQGPKLLIQFQNNGVVDDSQLPKDRFSAERLKGVDSTLKIQPAKLEDSAVYLCASSTAGPQGFQYFGPGTRLLVL.